These T cell receptor beta chains were read from a single sample in a study of T cell responses to AZD1222 COVID-19 vaccine. Clones were read by immunoSEQ multiplex PCR, and TCRdb kept only the in-frame ones, dropping some. The table includes around 160,000 clones, 75% to 85% detected once. Source: peripheral blood, taken on day 0 of MenACWY control vaccination. The source is an adult in good health. Both conserved end residues are part of each CDR3.

cdr3_length	v_call	j_call	cdr3_aa
12	TRBV5-4	TRBJ1-1	CASSLGAGRAFF
15	TRBV6-5	TRBJ1-6	CASRSATGNQSPLHF
13	TRBV24-1	TRBJ1-1	CATSDSRGAEAFF
14	TRBV11-3	TRBJ1-1	CASSSGTGTTEAFF
17	TRBV7-9	TRBJ2-3	CASPETSGEVSADTQYF
15	TRBV4-1	TRBJ1-6	CASSHPTGGDSPLHF
15	TRBV7-2	TRBJ1-1	CASSLARRGITEAFF
14	TRBV19	TRBJ2-1	CASRSRQGANEQFF
13	TRBV7-8	TRBJ1-2	CASSGGANYGYTF
15	TRBV13	TRBJ2-5	CASSLRRELQETQYF
14	TRBV5-5	TRBJ2-3	CASASGGAGDTQYF
14	TRBV5-1	TRBJ1-6	CASRIQGANSPLHF
16	TRBV27	TRBJ1-5	CASSFSFGHSNQPQHF
16	TRBV11-2	TRBJ2-3	CASRIGFYLGTDTQYF
12	TRBV30	TRBJ1-2	CAWAGGGYGYTF
13	TRBV18	TRBJ1-2	CASSPGTEIRYTF
14	TRBV27	TRBJ1-2	CASSPPGQLYGYTF
16	TRBV2	TRBJ1-3	CASSDEGRTGVNTIYF
16	TRBV11-2	TRBJ2-1	CASSVLSGRTSNEQFF
15	TRBV6-5	TRBJ1-2	CASSYLAGLNYGYTF
15	TRBV3-1/TRBV3-2	TRBJ1-5	CASSPSESGNQPQHF
15	TRBV19	TRBJ1-5	CATFRGGNSNQPQHF
12	TRBV19	TRBJ2-1	CASSRGYNEQFF
16	TRBV3-1/TRBV3-2	TRBJ1-5	CASSQAGSRSNQPQHF
15	TRBV2	TRBJ1-4	CASIFSGTGNEKLFF
16	TRBV19	TRBJ1-1	CASGGGPLSLNTEAFF
15	TRBV5-1	TRBJ1-2	CASSQPGQGSGGYTF
16	TRBV11-1	TRBJ2-1	CASSILRVSSYNEQFF
14	TRBV5-1	TRBJ1-2	CASKLTSSNYGYTF
13	TRBV7-8	TRBJ2-2	CASRVVDTGELFF
16	TRBV5-4	TRBJ1-2	CASTRLGTGGRGGYTF
16	TRBV19	TRBJ1-2	CASSSLQTTGNYGYTF
11	TRBV30	TRBJ1-6	CACQDNSPLHF
16	TRBV19	TRBJ1-2	CASSIIRGTAFHGYTF
17	TRBV7-9	TRBJ2-1	CASSPAGGRVRYNEQFF
14	TRBV19	TRBJ1-3	CASINWRVGNTIYF
13	TRBV5-1	TRBJ1-1	CASSPYLNTEAFF
11	TRBV25-1	TRBJ2-1	CASGRGNEQFF
16	TRBV4-1	TRBJ2-3	CASSPGTGILSDTQYF
15	TRBV7-9	TRBJ1-5	CASSFGSLANQPQHF
14	TRBV7-3	TRBJ2-7	CASSLTAVAGEQYF
13	TRBV12-3/TRBV12-4	TRBJ1-2	CASSLARRAGYTF
15	TRBV5-5	TRBJ2-5	CASSLRTGGRETQYF
16	TRBV20-1	TRBJ1-3	CSASWSQGRSGNTIYF
15	TRBV5-1	TRBJ2-2	CASSPGRINTGELFF
13	TRBV2	TRBJ2-2	CASRGTATGELFF
18	TRBV3-1/TRBV3-2	TRBJ1-5	CASSQDRTGAEVRQPQHF
15	TRBV18	TRBJ2-4	CASSPSGRGKNIQYF
14	TRBV5-1	TRBJ1-1	CASSLPDRDTEAFF
13	TRBV29-1	TRBJ2-7	CSARGQGIIEQYF
17	TRBV3-1/TRBV3-2	TRBJ2-3	CASSPRVAGDITDTQYF
15	TRBV6-5	TRBJ2-3	CASSPGTGNTDTQYF
14	TRBV6-5	TRBJ1-6	CASRGTRNNSPLHF
17	TRBV7-8	TRBJ2-1	CASSPNRGFSGNNEQFF
12	TRBV19	TRBJ2-2	CASSPPGGELFF